One and the same sample provided the 21 T cell receptor beta chains below, sequenced in a study of T cells in Graves' hyperthyroidism and ophthalmopathy. TCR beta CDR3 region amplification was performed from RNA transcripts. First-round RT-PCR with HTBI primers amplified the TCR CDR3 region. TCRdb used MiXCR to reprocess the multiplex PCR reads, holding one entry per CDR3 protein. This sample yields about 510,000 distinct CDR3 sequences, of which 11% to 15% are seen a single time; over 11% belongs to the top ten. The sample consisted of blood. The receptors originated from a woman aged 40 to 55 with Graves' hyperthyroidism.

The table lists this clonotype with many counts. The CDR3 DNA follows: TGTGCCAGCACCATAGAGGACAGGGTGGTCAATGAGCAGTTCTTC. It yields the protein CASTIEDRVVNEQFF. The rearrangement links TRBV12-3 or TRBV12-4 to TRBJ2-1; TRBD1 matches at 8 bases. The CDR3 is 15 amino acids. V lost 7 bases to trimming and J lost 6 bases; unmatched junction nucleotides: 11.

This clonotype has a count of ten or more. The V call is TRBV5-1, the J call TRBJ2-1; tentatively, D is TRBD1 (5 bases). This CDR3 is built from 15 residues. CDR1 and CDR2 (germline): SGHRS, YFSETQ. Trimming took 0 bases from V and 6 from J, leaving 13 bases between them. The CDR3 bases are TGCGCCAGCAGCTTGGCAGGGTATGGGGTCAATGAGCAGTTCTTC. Translation gives CASSLAGYGVNEQFF.

This clonotype was seen at least ten times. This sequence joins TRBV3-1 and TRBJ2-1; D not certain. This CDR3 region has 14 residues. Germline V gives CDR1 LGHDT, CDR2 YNNKEL (reference sequence). V lost 5 bases to trimming and J lost 5 bases, with 13 bases between them. CDR3 residues: CASSNAPENNEQFF. CDR3 DNA sequence: TGTGCCAGCAGCAACGCACCGGAAAACAATGAGCAGTTCTTC.

In this sample, this clonotype turned up many times. The V gene is TRBV7-2, the J gene TRBJ2-4, with D perhaps matching TRBD2 (6 bases). In germline, CDR1 is SGHTA, CDR2 FQGNSA. V was clipped by 3 bases and J by 1 base, with 10 bases between them. This CDR3 is 15 amino acids long. CDR3 in amino acids: CASSFGGSAKNIQYF. DNA for the CDR3: TGTGCCAGCAGCTTCGGGGGATCGGCCAAAAACATTCAGTACTTC. The whole variable domain, remainder taken from reference TRBV7-2 and TRBJ2-4, is GAGVSQSPSNKVTEKGKDVELRCDPISGHTALYWYRQSLGQGLEFLIYFQGNSAPDKSGLPSDRFSAERTGGSVSTLTIQRTQQEDSAVYLCASSFGGSAKNIQYFGAGTRLSVL.

There are many counts of this clonotype. The CDR3 loop reads CASRGGGAVQTGELFF. As DNA, the CDR3 is TGTGCCAGCAGAGGAGGGGGCGCGGTCCAGACCGGGGAGCTGTTTTTT. The rearrangement links TRBV2 to TRBJ2-2, with D possibly being TRBD1 (7 bases). Trimming left V 6 bases short and J 5 bases short, with 19 bases between. This CDR3 has 16 amino acids. From germline, CDR1 is SNHLY and CDR2 FYNNEI. Based on the CDR3 plus reference TRBV2 and TRBJ2-2, the full variable domain is EPEVTQTPSHQVTQMGQEVILRCVPISNHLYFYWYRQILGQKVEFLVSFYNNEISEKSEIFDDQFSVERPDGSNFTLKIRSTKLEDSAMYFCASRGGGAVQTGELFFGEGSRLTVL.

The chain combines TRBV4-1 with TRBJ1-5; tentatively, D is TRBD1 (5 bases). CDR1 is MGHRA, CDR2 YSYEKL, per germline. The CDR3 has 15 amino acids. The V end lost 1 base, the J end lost 5 bases, and 12 bases lay between the germline ends. CDR3 sequence reads: CASSQGSGLHQPQHF. CDR3 nucleotide sequence: TGCGCCAGCAGCCAAGGGTCAGGGTTGCATCAGCCCCAGCATTTT.

This clonotype was counted ten times or more. V and J are TRBV7-9 and TRBJ2-3, with 10 bases matching TRBD2. The germline V gene has CDR1 SEHNR and CDR2 FQNEAQ (reference sequence). The CDR3 extends over 16 amino acids. V lost 7 bases, J lost 3 bases, and 10 bases stayed unmatched. The CDR3 protein is CASTLWLAGETDTQYF. CDR3 sequence (DNA): TGTGCCAGCACCCTATGGCTAGCGGGAGAGACAGATACGCAGTATTTT.

The V call is TRBV20-1, the J call TRBJ2-3; tentatively, D is TRBD2 (6 bases). This CDR3 contains 13 residues. Germline CDR1 is DFQATT and CDR2 is SNEGSKA (reference sequence). V lost 6 bases, J lost 1 base, and 11 bases lay in between. CDR3 in amino acids: CSAPGTGTDTQYF. DNA for the CDR3: TGCAGTGCCCCCGGGACTGGCACAGATACGCAGTATTTT.

There are many counts of this clonotype. The chain combines TRBV28 with TRBJ2-1; D gene ambiguous. Germline lookup yields CDR1 MDHEN and CDR2 SYDVKM. Trimming left V 6 bases short and J 1 base short, with 19 bases between. The CDR3 runs to 17 residues. CDR3 region: CASSKALGGVSYNEQFF. The CDR3 coding sequence is TGTGCCAGCAGCAAGGCATTGGGCGGCGTGTCCTACAATGAGCAGTTCTTC.

This clonotype was found many times. V usage is TRBV3-1 and J usage is TRBJ1-1; perhaps TRBD1 as D (6 bases). The CDR3 totals 15 residues. Germline CDR1 reads LGHDT; CDR2 reads YNNKEL (reference sequence). The V gene lost 5 bases and the J gene lost 8 bases, with 21 bases spanning the gap. CDR3 loop: CASSEARPETGEAFF. In DNA, the CDR3 is TGTGCCAGCAGCGAAGCTCGACCGGAGACAGGCGAAGCTTTCTTT.

As regards this clonotype: The junction departs from the called germline gene at one end, perhaps through a read error. The gene calls are TRBV25-1 and TRBJ2-1; TRBD1 might be the D (5 bases). The germline CDR1 and CDR2 sequences are MGHDK and SYGVNS. The CDR3 contains 12 residues. In DNA, the CDR3 is TGTGCCAGCAGTGAAGAGGACAACGAGCAGTTCTTC. Translated: CASSEEDNEQFF.

This clonotype appeared many times. The chain has TRBV24-1 and TRBJ2-2; maybe TRBD2 (6 bases). The germline CDR1 and CDR2 sequences are KGHDR and SFDVKD. Trimming cost V 5 bases and J 0 bases, with 12 bases left between them. CDR3 length equals 16 residues. CDR3: CATSGGTATNTGELFF. The CDR3 DNA follows: TGTGCCACCAGTGGTGGGACTGCTACGAACACCGGGGAGCTGTTTTTT.

For this clonotype: As the CDR3 is not closed by the conserved phenylalanine or tryptophan, this likely results from a read error. This rearrangement joins TRBV9 to TRBJ1-1, with D possibly being TRBD1 (6 bases). Germline V gene lookup returns CDR1 SGDLS and CDR2 YYNGEE. The CDR3 is made up of 13 amino acids. CDR3 in DNA: TGTGCCAGCAGCCGGGGGGCGGGGACTGAGGCTTTCTTA. Amino acid sequence: CASSRGAGTEAFL.

There are a few counts of this clonotype. This CDR3 is CASRTDLYEQYF. The CDR3 coding sequence is TGTGCCAGCAGAACGGATCTCTACGAGCAGTACTTC. This chain links TRBV6-1 with TRBJ2-7; D unclear. The ends were cut back, 6 bases at V and 3 bases at J, with 9 bases in the middle. This CDR3 has 12 amino acids. Germline CDR1 is MNHNS and CDR2 is SASEGT.

Many counts were recorded for this clonotype. The rearrangement joins TRBV18 to TRBJ1-5; the D gene is possibly TRBD1 (5 bases). The CDR3 sequence is 16 residues long. CDR1 is KGHSH and CDR2 is LQKENI in the germline V gene. V lost 4 bases and J lost 4, with 17 bases in between. CDR3 nucleotide sequence: TGTGCCAGCTCACTCGATGGGACGCTCGGAAATCAGCCCCAGCATTTT. Translated, it gives CASSLDGTLGNQPQHF.

The chain recombines TRBV5-4 with TRBJ2-3; 7 nucleotides match TRBD2. Germline V gene lookup returns CDR1 SGHNT and CDR2 YYREEE (reference sequence). The CDR3 is made up of 15 amino acids. V shed 2 bases, J shed 1 base, and the junction held 4 bases outside the gene matches. CDR3 nucleotide sequence: TGTGCCAGCAGCTTCGACCTAGCGGGCACAGATACGCAGTATTTT. This encodes CASSFDLAGTDTQYF.

This chain uses TRBV29-1 with TRBJ2-3; 7 bases align to TRBD1. This CDR3 comprises 15 residues. Germline values: CDR1 SQVTM, CDR2 ANQGSEA. V gave up 3 bases and J gave up 4 bases; unmatched junction bases: 10. CDR3 protein: CSVDSYRGLADTQYF. Written as DNA, the CDR3 is TGCAGCGTTGACTCGTATAGGGGGCTCGCAGATACGCAGTATTTT.

This clonotype showed up many times. This chain joins TRBV11-2 and TRBJ1-3; no reliable D call. Germline V gene lookup returns CDR1 SGHAT and CDR2 FQNNGV. V lost 6 bases and J lost 1, with 13 bases in between. This CDR3 has 15 amino acids. The CDR3 loop reads CASRNIGGSGNTIYF. The CDR3 bases are TGTGCCAGCAGAAACATAGGAGGGTCTGGAAACACCATATATTTT.

This clonotype has ten or more counts. The rearrangement links TRBV27 to TRBJ2-1; 7 positions match TRBD1. Germline V gene data show CDR1 as MNHEY and CDR2 as SMNVEV (reference sequence). The CDR3 length is 16 residues. Trimming removed 7 bases from V and 2 bases from J; junction bases left unmatched: 11. The CDR3 coding sequence is TGTGCCAGCAAAATTTCCGGGACAGAGACCTACAATGAGCAGTTCTTC. Translation gives CASKISGTETYNEQFF.

At least ten counts were recorded for this clonotype. The chain employs TRBV2 and TRBJ2-5; possibly TRBD2 for D (5 bases). V lost 7 bases and J lost 4, with 13 bases in between. CDR3 length: 13 residues. Germline values: CDR1 SNHLY, CDR2 FYNNEI. Written as DNA, the CDR3 is TGTGCCAGCAACCCCGGAGAGGGAGAGACCCAGTACTTC. It codes for CASNPGEGETQYF. The whole variable domain, remainder taken from reference TRBV2 and TRBJ2-5, is EPEVTQTPSHQVTQMGQEVILRCVPISNHLYFYWYRQILGQKVEFLVSFYNNEISEKSEIFDDQFSVERPDGSNFTLKIRSTKLEDSAMYFCASNPGEGETQYFGPGTRLLVL.

The CDR3 loop reads CASSFYGGGEQYF. In nucleotides, the CDR3 is TGCGCCAGCAGCTTTTATGGGGGCGGCGAGCAGTACTTC. V and J are TRBV5-1 and TRBJ2-7; possibly TRBD1 for D (6 bases). Trimming took off 2 bases at V and 6 bases at J, with 12 bases between the two ends. Germline V gives CDR1 SGHRS, CDR2 YFSETQ. The CDR3 consists of 13 residues. The full variable domain, its missing parts supplied by reference TRBV5-1 and TRBJ2-7, is KAGVTQTPRYLIKTRGQQVTLSCSPISGHRSVSWYQQTPGQGLQFLFEYFSETQRNKGNFPGRFSGRQFSNSRSEMNVSTLELGDSALYLCASSFYGGGEQYFGPGTRLTVT.